This T cell receptor beta chain appears in the sequencing data of a study of breast tumors, draining lymph nodes, adjacent tissues listed by TCRdb under 2016. Broadly, across the study: The study compared TCR beta repertoires across tumor, adjacent nontumor tissue and axillary lymph nodes from breast cancer patients. In human breast cancer, the study set out to evaluate how tumor, surrounding tissue and draining lymph node repertoires relate to one another and whether T cells may move between these sites.

The axillary draining lymph nodes of breast cancer patients were the source of the lymph node samples. The paper's findings and limits, for the study overall: T-cell repertoire diversity in tumors was found to be lower than in lymph nodes but higher than in nontumor tissue, and preferential V and J gene usage was observed. The data were considered consistent with the idea that most tumor T cells come from the lymph node and then expand in tumor tissue. Rather than being directly demonstrated, the conclusion that tumor T cells originate in lymph nodes was presented as consistent with a hypothesis. Tumor and nontumor tissue repertoires were found to be significantly more similar in luminal-like than in basal-like breast cancer.

This clonotype was seen many times. No cognate antigen has been identified for it. Nothing much larger sits one base from this clone, and base qualities are not available. TCRdb names Illumina HiSeq 2000 as the instrument used. Multiplex PCR amplification was used to build the TCR beta chain libraries. The amplified TCR beta chain products were analyzed by high-throughput sequencing. The raw public data were reprocessed by TCRdb itself: fastp quality trimming at Q25, MiXCR clonotype calling, in-frame beta chains only. Rows with a matching CDR3 protein are joined into one entry that keeps the most common DNA and genes. A total of approximately 180,000 distinct CDR3 sequences appear in this sample, around 33% of them only once. 3% to 4% of the sample is held by the ten biggest clonotypes. The origin of this receptor is a female donor with breast cancer. Some clones in this sample may be carry-over from other donors' samples. The sample comprised axillary lymph node tissue.

CDR3 sequence: CAGAGQGGSPLHF. At the DNA level, the sequence is TGTGCCGGGGCCGGACAGGGGGGTTCACCCCTCCACTTT. The rearrangement combines TRBV30 with TRBJ1-6, with 10 bases in between that match TRBD1. Germline trimming: 8 bases from V, 9 bases from J; junction bases outside gene matches: 7. Reading from cysteine to phenylalanine, the CDR3 counts 13 amino acids. The only DNA kept is the CDR3, 39 bases in frame from the first base. Reading the germline V gene (reference sequence) gives CDR1 GTSNPN and CDR2 SVGIG.